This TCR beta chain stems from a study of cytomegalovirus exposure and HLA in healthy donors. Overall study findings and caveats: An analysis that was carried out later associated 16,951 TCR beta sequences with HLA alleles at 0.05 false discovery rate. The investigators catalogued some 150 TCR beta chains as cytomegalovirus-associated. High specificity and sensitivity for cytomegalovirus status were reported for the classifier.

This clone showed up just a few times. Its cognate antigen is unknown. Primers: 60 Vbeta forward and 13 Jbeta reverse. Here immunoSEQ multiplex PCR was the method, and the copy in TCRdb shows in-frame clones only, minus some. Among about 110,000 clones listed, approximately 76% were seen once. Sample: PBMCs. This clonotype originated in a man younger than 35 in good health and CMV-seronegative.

The CDR3 region has the DNA TGTGCCAGCAGCGAGCGGGGGGCCCCGCCGTTCTTC. Translating gives CASSERGAPPFF. The J gene is TRBJ2-1, the V gene TRBV7-9; 9 nucleotides match TRBD2. Unmatched junction bases numbered 8, after V lost 5 bases and J lost 15 bases. CDR1 is SEHNR, CDR2 FQNEAQ, per germline (reference sequence). CDR3 size: 12 residues. Full variable domain (rest looked up from reference TRBV7-9 and TRBJ2-1): DTGVSQNPRHKITKRGQNVTFRCDPISEHNRLYWYRQTLGQGPEFLTYFQNEAQLEKSRLLSDRFSAERPKGSFSTLEIQRTEQGDSAMYLCASSERGAPPFFGPGTRLTVL.